Presented here are 19 T cell receptor beta chains from one specimen sequenced in a study of cytomegalovirus exposure and HLA in healthy donors. The repertoire was sequenced with immunoSEQ multiplex PCR; TCRdb's copy has only in-frame clones and lacks some. The sample includes roughly 330,000 clones, roughly 87% seen only once; the top ten take roughly 1.2%. The specimen was PBMCs. These receptors came from a woman in her 30s in good health and CMV-seropositive.

The V and J genes are TRBV7-8 and TRBJ2-5; the D is unclear. The CDR3 runs to 13 residues. CDR1 is SGHVS and CDR2 is FQNEAQ in the germline V gene. V was pared by 0 bases and J by 5 bases, with 7 bases between. DNA for the CDR3: TGTGCCAGCAGCTTAGCCCCTGCGGAGACCCAGTACTTC. Protein sequence: CASSLAPAETQYF.

The gene calls are TRBV18 and TRBJ1-2; D uncertain. The CDR3 contains 15 residues. Trimming took 3 bases from V and 0 from J, leaving 11 bases between them. The germline CDR1 and CDR2 sequences are KGHSH and LQKENI. CDR3 loop: CASSPLGETNYGYTF. Here the CDR3 DNA reads TGTGCCAGCTCACCCTTGGGCGAAACTAACTATGGCTACACCTTC.

This sequence joins TRBV9 and TRBJ2-7; weak D call: TRBD2 (5 bases). From germline, CDR1 is SGDLS and CDR2 YYNGEE. The CDR3 covers 15 residues. V gave up 0 bases and J gave up 4 bases, with 14 bases separating them. In nucleotides, the CDR3 is TGTGCCAGCAGCGTAGACGCCAGCGGAGAATACGAGCAGTACTTC. Its translation: CASSVDASGEYEQYF.

The rearrangement uses TRBV13 and TRBJ2-1, with 7 bases identical to TRBD2. J lost 8 bases, V lost 6 bases, and 13 bases had no gene match. Per the germline V gene, CDR1 is PRHDT and CDR2 is FYEKMQ (reference sequence). The CDR3 has 15 residues. CDR3 DNA sequence: TGTGCCAGCAGTCAGGACGGGAGGTTGGGCGATGAGCAGTTCTTC. Its protein product is CASSQDGRLGDEQFF.

The rearrangement uses TRBV25-1 and TRBJ1-1, with 9 bases that match TRBD1. This CDR3 contains 18 residues. V was clipped by 2 bases and J by 1 base; unmatched bases: 11. The V gene's germline CDR1 is MGHDK and CDR2 SYGVNS. CDR3 amino acids: CASSEILMSGQGNTEAFF. CDR3 DNA: TGTGCCAGCAGTGAAATATTGATGTCGGGACAGGGGAACACTGAAGCTTTCTTT.

On this clone itself: Other nucleotide sequences in the sample specify the same CDR3. V usage is TRBV19 and J usage is TRBJ2-7, with no clear D. CDR1 and CDR2 from the germline V gene are LNHDA and SQIVND (reference sequence). CDR3 size: 12 residues. The V end lost 3 bases, the J end lost 3 bases, and 6 bases lay between the germline ends. CDR3 residues: CASSIGSYEQYF. CDR3 nucleotide sequence: TGTGCCAGTAGTATTGGTAGCTACGAGCAGTACTTC.

CDR3 region: CASSLAGLAGSYEQYF. The CDR3 DNA follows: TGTGCCAGCAGCTTAGCCGGTCTAGCGGGATCCTACGAGCAGTACTTC. This rearrangement joins TRBV7-9 to TRBJ2-7, with TRBD2 matching over 9 bases. Germline V CDR1 and CDR2: SEHNR, FQNEAQ (reference sequence). This CDR3 is 16 amino acids long. Germline trimming cut 0 bases from V and 1 base from J; bases unmatched to any gene: 4.

This chain links TRBV6-1 with TRBJ2-5; 8 bases line up with TRBD2. V lost 1 base and J lost 1; bases outside the gene matches: 5. CDR3 length: 16 residues. The V gene's germline CDR1 is MNHNS and CDR2 SASEGT. The CDR3 spells CASSEGALAVQETQYF. The CDR3 nucleotides are TGTGCCAGCAGTGAAGGGGCACTAGCGGTCCAAGAGACCCAGTACTTC.

The V call is TRBV7-9, the J call TRBJ2-5; D unclear. The CDR3 consists of 13 residues. Germline V gene data show CDR1 as SEHNR and CDR2 as FQNEAQ (reference sequence). Trimming cost V 5 bases and J 7 bases, with 14 bases left between them. The chain's CDR3 is CASSRRDLGTQYF. In DNA form, the CDR3 reads TGTGCCAGCAGCCGCAGAGACCTAGGGACCCAGTACTTC.

V and J are TRBV7-6 and TRBJ2-7, with 8 bases lining up with TRBD1. The CDR3 totals 16 residues. Germline loops: CDR1 SGHVS, CDR2 FNYEAQ. Germline trimming cut 4 bases from V and 0 bases from J; bases unmatched to any gene: 8. The CDR3 loop reads CASSSRDRSNSYEQYF. In DNA, the CDR3 is TGTGCCAGCAGCTCCCGGGACAGGTCCAACTCCTACGAGCAGTACTTC.

The chain recombines TRBV9 with TRBJ2-3, with 9 bases lining up with TRBD1. This CDR3 is built from 15 residues. The trim removed 6 bases at V and 4 bases at J, leaving 9 bases unmatched. Germline CDR1 is SGDLS and CDR2 is YYNGEE. The CDR3 DNA reads TGTGCCAGCAAGACCGGGACAGGGAATGCAGATACGCAGTATTTT. Amino acid sequence: CASKTGTGNADTQYF.

V is TRBV6-5 and J is TRBJ1-1; a weak D match, TRBD1 (5 bases). This CDR3 has 13 amino acids. V shed 3 bases and J shed 4 bases, with 9 bases lying between them. Germline CDR1 reads MNHEY; CDR2 reads SVGAGI. CDR3 protein: CASSYSGFTEAFF. The CDR3 DNA reads as TGTGCCAGCAGTTATTCAGGGTTCACTGAAGCTTTCTTT.

The chain uses TRBV2 and TRBJ1-4, with D uncertain. The CDR3 contains 13 residues. The germline V gene encodes CDR1 SNHLY and CDR2 FYNNEI. V dropped 3 bases and J dropped 5 bases, with 7 bases sitting between them. The CDR3 loop is CASSDSWNEKLFF. CDR3 DNA: TGTGCCAGCAGTGACAGCTGGAATGAAAAACTGTTTTTT. Drawing the rest from reference TRBV2 and TRBJ1-4, the complete variable domain is EPEVTQTPSHQVTQMGQEVILRCVPISNHLYFYWYRQILGQKVEFLVSFYNNEISEKSEIFDDQFSVERPDGSNFTLKIRSTKLEDSAMYFCASSDSWNEKLFFGSGTQLSVL.

V is TRBV15 and J is TRBJ1-2, with a possible D match to TRBD1 (5 bases). The CDR3 is made up of 13 amino acids. The germline V and J ends were trimmed by 1 base and 4 bases, with 7 bases remaining between them. CDR1 is LNHNV and CDR2 is YYDKDF in the germline V gene (reference sequence). CDR3 amino acids: CATSRGGVYGYTF. The CDR3 bases are TGTGCCACCAGCAGAGGGGGGGTCTATGGCTACACCTTC.

V gene TRBV27 combines with J gene TRBJ1-2, with D possibly matching TRBD1 (6 bases). The V gene lost 5 bases and the J gene lost 0 bases, with 16 bases spanning the gap. The CDR3 consists of 16 residues. Germline V gene lookup returns CDR1 MNHEY and CDR2 SMNVEV (reference sequence). This CDR3 reads CASSLGAGAPNYGYTF. The CDR3 coding sequence is TGTGCCAGCAGTCTGGGGGCAGGAGCACCTAACTATGGCTACACCTTC.

This clone has a handful of counts. The chain is built from TRBV6-5 and TRBJ1-6; TRBD1 matches 9 bases. CDR3 length: 15 amino acids. Germline trimming cut 7 bases from V and 8 bases from J; bases unmatched to any gene: 9. Germline CDR1 is MNHEY and CDR2 is SVGAGI. The CDR3 DNA follows: TGTGCCAGCACCTCCCCGGACAGGGGACATTCACCCCTCCACTTT. Protein product: CASTSPDRGHSPLHF.

V is TRBV6-1 and J is TRBJ2-7; D might be TRBD1 (5 bases). Trimming pared 4 bases from V and 4 bases from J, leaving 11 bases between. Looked up from germline, CDR1 is MNHNS and CDR2 is SASEGT. The CDR3 loop spans 13 amino acids. Written as DNA, the CDR3 is TGTGCCAGCAGTGGAAGCAGGGTTTACGAGCAGTACTTC. Translating it yields CASSGSRVYEQYF.

This clone has just one count. V usage is TRBV7-2 and J usage is TRBJ2-1; D is uncertain. Trimming removed 1 base from V and 8 bases from J, with 6 bases in between. Germline assignment: CDR1 SGHTA and CDR2 FQGNSA. The CDR3 covers 12 residues. CDR3 DNA: TGTGCCAGCAGCTTAGTCATGTATGAGCAGTTCTTC. Its translation is CASSLVMYEQFF.

This chain links TRBV7-3 with TRBJ2-5; D remains unclear. The CDR3 length is 13 residues. Looked up from germline, CDR1 is SGHTA and CDR2 is FQGTGA. The germline V and J ends were trimmed by 5 bases and 2 bases, with 9 bases remaining between them. The CDR3 loop is CASSLANQETQYF. CDR3 sequence (DNA): TGTGCCAGCAGCCTTGCTAATCAAGAGACCCAGTACTTC.